These T cell receptor beta chains were read from a single sample in a study of T-cell memory formation after mild COVID-19. TCRdb reprocessed the 5' RACE reads with MiXCR, giving one entry per CDR3 protein. This table has about 300,000 distinct CDR3 sequences, just under 20% appearing once. The sample taken for sequencing was PBMCs or a T cell subset sorted from them (not recorded which). The receptor source for this set is a man younger than 35 who had mild COVID-19 (a few samples of this study predate the infection). Cell type and time point are not known. CDR3s include the opening cysteine and the closing phenylalanine or tryptophan. Fields, in order: V gene, J gene, clone size, D gene, CDR3 DNA, CDR3 protein. D genes are given only for firm matches. A clone size is listed for some rows: how often the clone was seen (once, few, many), or a class if it is expanded.

>TRBV7-9|TRBJ2-1|NA|TRBD1
TGTGCCAGCAGCTTTCGAGGACAGGGGGCCGATGAGCAGTTCTTC
CASSFRGQGADEQFF
>TRBV3-1|TRBJ2-1|NA|NA
TGTGCCAGCCCCCTCCCCAGGCGGAACCACAATGAGCAGTTCTTC
CASPLPRRNHNEQFF
>TRBV29-1|TRBJ1-1|NA|NA
TGCAGCGTTGGAGACAGTTCTGAAGCTTTCTTT
CSVGDSSEAFF
>TRBV29-1|TRBJ2-1|NA|TRBD2
TGCAGCGTTCAGGGAGGGCTACGATCCTACAATGAGCAGTTCTTC
CSVQGGLRSYNEQFF
>TRBV7-9|TRBJ1-6|few|NA
TGTGCCAGCAGCTTAGTCGCCAGTAATTCACCCCTCCACTTT
CASSLVASNSPLHF
>TRBV3-2|TRBJ2-3|NA|NA
TGTGCCAGCAGCCAAGACTCTCAGGAACGCACAGATACGCAGTATTTT
CASSQDSQERTDTQYF
>TRBV30|TRBJ1-1|few|NA
TGTGCCTGGAGTGTTAGCACTGAAGCTTTCTTT
CAWSVSTEAFF
>TRBV7-2|TRBJ1-2|NA|NA
TGTGCCAGCAGCTTCCCCCGCCAAATAGGGGGCTACACCTTC
CASSFPRQIGGYTF
>TRBV6-2/TRBV6-3|TRBJ1-1|few|NA
TGTGCCAGCACCCCACCAGGGGCGGTTTGGGGCACTGAAGCTTTCTTT
CASTPPGAVWGTEAFF
>TRBV11-2|TRBJ2-1|NA|TRBD2
TGTGCCAGCAGCTCACTAGCGGGGGGGCGAGAGCAGTTCTTC
CASSSLAGGREQFF
>TRBV10-3|TRBJ2-5|NA|NA
TGTGCCATCAGTGAGGAGAGCGGGCCGCGTCAAGAGACCCAGTACTTC
CAISEESGPRQETQYF
>TRBV7-2|TRBJ2-5|few|NA
TGTGCCAGCAGCTTAGCACGACAGCTCCCCCAAGAGACCCAGTACTTC
CASSLARQLPQETQYF
>TRBV7-2|TRBJ2-1|few|TRBD1
TGTGCCAGCAGGCTCCGGGACAGGGGGCCCGATGAGCAGTTCTTC
CASRLRDRGPDEQFF
>TRBV15|TRBJ1-2|NA|NA
TGTGCCACCAGCAGAGGCGGGGGCGCGTATGGCTACACCTTC
CATSRGGGAYGYTF
>TRBV6-5|TRBJ2-3|many|NA
TGTGCCACCCAAAGGGACGCGACAGATACGCAGTATTTT
CATQRDATDTQYF
>TRBV5-1|TRBJ1-6|NA|TRBD1
TGCGCCAGCAGCACCCGGGACAGGGGGAACTCACCCCTCCACTTT
CASSTRDRGNSPLHF
>TRBV7-3|TRBJ2-4|NA|TRBD1
TGTGCCAGCAGCCAACGGACAGGACTCACCTTTGTGGGGGAAAACATTCAGTACTTC
CASSQRTGLTFVGENIQYF
>TRBV3-1|TRBJ2-1|NA|NA
TGTGCCAGCAGCCAAGAGTGGGGAAGGGGTCAAAATGAGCAGTTCTTC
CASSQEWGRGQNEQFF
>TRBV24-1|TRBJ1-3|NA|NA
TGTGCCACCAGTCGCAGCTCTGGAAACACCATATATTTT
CATSRSSGNTIYF
>TRBV7-9|TRBJ2-2|NA|NA
TGTGCCAGCAGCTTAGTGACCGGTTTGGCCGGGGAGCTGTTTTTT
CASSLVTGLAGELFF
>TRBV6-5|TRBJ2-2|few|NA
TGTGCCAGCAGTTACATGGGCAGGGCCACCGGGGAGCTGTTTTTT
CASSYMGRATGELFF
>TRBV4-3|TRBJ1-2|few|NA
TGCGCCAGCAGCCGGCGCAGGGAACGTCTCGATGGCTACACCTTC
CASSRRRERLDGYTF
>TRBV4-3|TRBJ1-6|NA|TRBD1
TGCGCCAGCAGCCAAGAAAAAAGGGACAGGCTTAATTCACCCCTCCACTTT
CASSQEKRDRLNSPLHF
>TRBV7-2|TRBJ2-5|few|TRBD2
TGTGCCAGCAGCCCCCCTCTTGGGGGGGGAAGGCAAGAGACCCAGTACTTC
CASSPPLGGGRQETQYF
>TRBV4-2|TRBJ1-5|NA|NA
TGTGCCAGCAGCCAAGAGTGGACAGAGCTAGGTTATAGCAATCAGCCCCAGCATTTT
CASSQEWTELGYSNQPQHF
>TRBV7-2|TRBJ1-6|few|NA
TGTGCCAGCAGCACCCGATGGGCGAACGCCTATAATTCACCCCTCCACTTT
CASSTRWANAYNSPLHF
>TRBV4-3|TRBJ2-1|few|TRBD1
TGCGCCAGCAGCCAAGATGGGGCAGGGGGTGTCAATGAGCAGTTCTTC
CASSQDGAGGVNEQFF
>TRBV7-8|TRBJ2-1|few|TRBD2
TGTGCCAGCAGCTTCAGCGGGGGGGCCATTGAGCAGTTCTTC
CASSFSGGAIEQFF
>TRBV28|TRBJ2-3|NA|NA
TGTGCCAGCAGTTTCCTTGGACTACCTCCCGCAGATACGCAGTATTTT
CASSFLGLPPADTQYF
>TRBV20-1|TRBJ2-3|NA|TRBD2
TGCAGTGCTCAGCGGGCGCGGGGGGGCACAGATACGCAGTATTTT
CSAQRARGGTDTQYF
>TRBV6-2/TRBV6-3|TRBJ2-7|few|NA
TGTGCCAGCAGTTACTCGACGGCTACCCCCCACTTC
CASSYSTATPHF
>TRBV7-2|TRBJ1-1|many|NA
TGTGCCAGCAGCTTAGCCCAGGTGGGTGACACTGAAGCTTTCTTT
CASSLAQVGDTEAFF
>TRBV7-8|TRBJ1-1|many|NA
TGTGCCAGCAGCTCGGGCCTTCGGAACACTGAAGCTTTCTTT
CASSSGLRNTEAFF
>TRBV5-5|TRBJ2-7|NA|NA
TGTGCCAGCGCGAACAGGATAGCCTACGAGCAGTACTTC
CASANRIAYEQYF
>TRBV4-3|TRBJ2-5|few|NA
TGCGCCAGCAGCGCGTACCGGGACAAGGAGACCCAGTACTTC
CASSAYRDKETQYF
>TRBV5-1|TRBJ2-5|few|TRBD1
TGCGCCAGCAGCCCCGCCGGGACAGCGTCAGAGACCCAGTACTTC
CASSPAGTASETQYF
>TRBV2|TRBJ2-2|few|NA
TGTGCCAGCATATTAAGGGCACGTATGAACACCGGGGAGCTGTTTTTT
CASILRARMNTGELFF
>TRBV7-9|TRBJ2-1|few|NA
TGTGCCAGCAGCTTAGGGCGTATCTACAATGAGCAGTTCTTC
CASSLGRIYNEQFF
>TRBV5-1|TRBJ1-1|few|TRBD1
TGCGCCAGCAGCTTGGAGGGGGCACGGACTGAAGCTTTCTTT
CASSLEGARTEAFF
>TRBV18|TRBJ2-7|few|TRBD1
TGTGCCAGCTCACCTTCTGGGGACAGGGCCGAGCAGTACTTC
CASSPSGDRAEQYF
>TRBV5-1|TRBJ2-5|NA|TRBD1
TGCGCCAGCAGCTCGGGACAGGGAATCGAGACCCAGTACTTC
CASSSGQGIETQYF
>TRBV20-1|TRBJ2-1|few|TRBD2
TGCAGTGCTAGAGGGGGCAGCGGGAACAGGACTACTCCCAGCTCCTACAATGAGCAGTTCTTC
CSARGGSGNRTTPSSYNEQFF
>TRBV12-3/TRBV12-4|TRBJ1-2|NA|NA
TGTGCCAGCAGTTTCGGGGGGGCGAATGGCTACACCTTC
CASSFGGANGYTF
>TRBV12-3/TRBV12-4|TRBJ1-6|few|NA
TGTGCCAGCCTGGGGGATTCATCCCTCCACTTT
CASLGDSSLHF
>TRBV20-1|TRBJ1-2|few|NA
TGCAGTGCCACCTCGGTGAGGGCTGAATATGGCTACACCTTC
CSATSVRAEYGYTF
>TRBV6-1|TRBJ1-1|once|NA
TGTGCCAGCCTAAACAGCCTGAACACTGAAGCTTTCTTT
CASLNSLNTEAFF
>TRBV7-3|TRBJ2-1|NA|NA
TGTGCCAGCAGCTTAAGTTCTCAGAATGAGCAGTTCTTC
CASSLSSQNEQFF
>TRBV7-9|TRBJ2-7|NA|TRBD2
TGTGCCAGCAGCTCGACCTCGGGACTACCCTACGAGCAGTACTTC
CASSSTSGLPYEQYF
>TRBV4-2|TRBJ2-1|NA|TRBD2
TGTGCCAGCAGCCTGGAAGGGACTAGCGGCTACAATGAGCAGTTCTTC
CASSLEGTSGYNEQFF
>TRBV28|TRBJ1-1|few|TRBD1
TGTGCCAGCAGAAGCCCGGGACAGGGAAGGACTGAAGCTTTCTTT
CASRSPGQGRTEAFF
>TRBV9|TRBJ2-1|NA|NA
TGTGCCAGCAGCGTAGCAAGTGAGCAGTTCTTC
CASSVASEQFF
>TRBV10-3|TRBJ2-3|NA|TRBD2
TGTGCCATTACTGGGACTAGCGGTCGCACAGATACGCAGTATTTT
CAITGTSGRTDTQYF
>TRBV3-1|TRBJ2-7|NA|NA
TGTGCCAGCAGCCAAGATTTGAGGGACTACGAGCAGTACTTC
CASSQDLRDYEQYF
>TRBV12-3/TRBV12-4|TRBJ2-3|few|NA
TGTGCCAGCAGCCCTCACCCCTCAGAGGCTAGCACAGATACGCAGTATTTT
CASSPHPSEASTDTQYF
>TRBV4-3|TRBJ2-1|NA|TRBD1
TGCGCCAGCAGCCAAGACATAGGACAGGACTACAATGAGCAGTTCTTC
CASSQDIGQDYNEQFF
>TRBV20-1|TRBJ1-2|NA|NA
TGCAGTGCCCGTGACCTTAACTATGGCTACACCTTC
CSARDLNYGYTF
>TRBV4-2|TRBJ1-2|NA|TRBD1
TGTGCCAGCAGCCAAGCGACGGGACAGGGTGGCGATGGCTACACCTTC
CASSQATGQGGDGYTF
>TRBV10-3|TRBJ2-7|NA|NA
TGTGCCATCAGTGAACAGGGGGGGATCTACGAGCAGTACTTC
CAISEQGGIYEQYF